This T cell receptor beta chain was recovered during a study of T cells after yellow fever vaccination. On this clonotype: Its antigen is not known.

Study outcomes and limitations: Post-booster repertoires contained most primary-vaccination clones again (about 95% CD4, approximately 86% CD8). Contaminating bulk clonotypes could be abundant in FACS-sorted repertoires.

Trimming took off 4 bases at V and 3 bases at J, with 11 bases between the two ends. From germline, CDR1 is SEHNR and CDR2 FQNEAQ (reference sequence). This CDR3 contains 14 residues. TCRdb re-called the 5' RACE reads with MiXCR, one entry per CDR3 protein. The table shows fewer than 500,000 distinct CDR3 sequences, with roughly a sixth occurring only once. The chain uses TRBV7-9 and TRBJ2-3; maybe TRBD2 (6 bases). This TCR was recovered from a man aged 18 to 35 who received the YFV17D yellow fever vaccine. The material was PBMCs, obtained before the yellow fever booster vaccination. The CDR3 DNA is TGTGCCAGCAGCTATTGGGGGGTGACAGATACGCAGTATTTT. Residues: CASSYWGVTDTQYF.